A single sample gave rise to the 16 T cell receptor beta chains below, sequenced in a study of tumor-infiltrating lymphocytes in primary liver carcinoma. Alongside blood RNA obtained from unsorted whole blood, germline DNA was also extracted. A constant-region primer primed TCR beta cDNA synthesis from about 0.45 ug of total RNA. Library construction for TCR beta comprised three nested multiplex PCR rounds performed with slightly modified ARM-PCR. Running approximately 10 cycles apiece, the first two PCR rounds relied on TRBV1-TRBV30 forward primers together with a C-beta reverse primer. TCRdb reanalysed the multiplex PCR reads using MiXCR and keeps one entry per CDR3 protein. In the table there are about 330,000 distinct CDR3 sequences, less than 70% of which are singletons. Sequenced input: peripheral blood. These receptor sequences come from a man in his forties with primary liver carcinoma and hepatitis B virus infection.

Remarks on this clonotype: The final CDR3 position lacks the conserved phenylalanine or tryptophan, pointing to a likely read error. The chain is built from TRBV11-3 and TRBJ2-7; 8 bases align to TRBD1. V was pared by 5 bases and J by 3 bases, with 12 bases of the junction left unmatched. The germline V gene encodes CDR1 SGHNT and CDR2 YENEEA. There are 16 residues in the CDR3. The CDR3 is CASSTRQGARYYEQYL. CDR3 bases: TGTGCCAGCAGCACCAGGCAGGGGGCGAGGTACTACGAGCAGTACTTA.

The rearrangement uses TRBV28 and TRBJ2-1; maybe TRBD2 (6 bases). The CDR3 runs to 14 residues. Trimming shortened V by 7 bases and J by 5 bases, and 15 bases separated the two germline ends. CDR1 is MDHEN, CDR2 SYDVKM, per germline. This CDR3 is CASTRGGGNNEQFF. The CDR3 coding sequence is TGTGCCAGCACGAGAGGCGGAGGGAACAATGAGCAGTTCTTC.

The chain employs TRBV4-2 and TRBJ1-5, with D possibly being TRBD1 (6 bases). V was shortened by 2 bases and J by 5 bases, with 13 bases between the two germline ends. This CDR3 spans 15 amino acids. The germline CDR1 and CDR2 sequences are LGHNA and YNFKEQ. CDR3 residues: CASSQTGRGDQPQHF. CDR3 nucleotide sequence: TGTGCCAGCAGCCAAACGGGAAGGGGGGATCAGCCCCAGCATTTT.

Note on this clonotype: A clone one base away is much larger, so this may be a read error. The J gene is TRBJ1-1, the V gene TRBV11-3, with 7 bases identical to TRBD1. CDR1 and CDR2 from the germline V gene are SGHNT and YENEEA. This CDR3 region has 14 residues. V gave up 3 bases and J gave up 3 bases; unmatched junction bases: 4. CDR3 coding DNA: TGTGCCAGCAGCTTTGACAGGGATGACACTGAAGCTTTCTTT. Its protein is CASSFDRDDTEAFF.

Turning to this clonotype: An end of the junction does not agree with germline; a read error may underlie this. CDR3 nucleotide sequence: TGTGCCAGCAGCTCCTTCGGGGGCAGCGGGGCCAACGTCTTGACTTTC. This sequence encodes CASSSFGGSGANVLTF. The chain joins TRBV7-3 to TRBJ2-6; a weak D match, TRBD2 (7 bases). Germline loops: CDR1 SGHTA, CDR2 FQGTGA. This CDR3 spans 16 amino acids.

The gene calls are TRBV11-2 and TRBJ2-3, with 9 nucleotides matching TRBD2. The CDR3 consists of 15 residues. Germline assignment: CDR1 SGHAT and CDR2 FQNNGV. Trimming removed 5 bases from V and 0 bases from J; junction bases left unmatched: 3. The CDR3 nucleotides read TGTGCCAGCAGCCCTAGCGGGGACAGCACAGATACGCAGTATTTT. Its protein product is CASSPSGDSTDTQYF.

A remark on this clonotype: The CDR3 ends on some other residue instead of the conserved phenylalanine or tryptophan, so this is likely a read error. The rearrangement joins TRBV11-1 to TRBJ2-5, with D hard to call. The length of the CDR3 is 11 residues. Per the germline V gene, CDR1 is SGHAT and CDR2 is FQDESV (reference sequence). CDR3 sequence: CVSSLEETQYL. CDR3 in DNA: TGTGTCAGCAGCTTAGAAGAGACCCAGTACTTA.

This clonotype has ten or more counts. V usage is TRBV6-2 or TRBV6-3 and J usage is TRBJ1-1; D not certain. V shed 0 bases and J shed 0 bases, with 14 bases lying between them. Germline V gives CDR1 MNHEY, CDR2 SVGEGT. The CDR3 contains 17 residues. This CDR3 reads CASSYSPSRGLNTEAFF. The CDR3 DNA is TGTGCCAGCAGTTACTCCCCTTCTCGAGGGCTGAACACTGAAGCTTTCTTT.

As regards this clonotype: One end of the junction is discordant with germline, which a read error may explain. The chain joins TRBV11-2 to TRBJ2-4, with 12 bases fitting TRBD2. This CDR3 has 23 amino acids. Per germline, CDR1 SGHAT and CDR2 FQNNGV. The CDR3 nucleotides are TGTGCCAGCAGCCAGTCCGTTTTTGACGCTTCACTAGCGGGAGGATCGGTCAAAAACACTCAGTATTTC. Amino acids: CASSQSVFDASLAGGSVKNTQYF.

CDR3 in DNA: TGTGCCAGCAGCTTGGGGACAGCCGATGAGCAGTTCTTC. This codes for CASSLGTADEQFF. The chain carries TRBV7-9 and TRBJ2-1; 7 nucleotides align to TRBD1. This CDR3 is 13 amino acids long. Per germline, CDR1 SEHNR and CDR2 FQNEAQ (reference sequence). J gave up 8 bases and V 3 bases, and 4 bases lay outside the gene matches.

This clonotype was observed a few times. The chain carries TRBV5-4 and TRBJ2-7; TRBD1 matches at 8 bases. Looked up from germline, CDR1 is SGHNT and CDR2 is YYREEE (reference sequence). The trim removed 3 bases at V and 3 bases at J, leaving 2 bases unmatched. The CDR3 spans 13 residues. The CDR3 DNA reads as TGTGCCAGCAGCTGGACAGGGAACTACGAGCAGTACTTC. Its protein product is CASSWTGNYEQYF.

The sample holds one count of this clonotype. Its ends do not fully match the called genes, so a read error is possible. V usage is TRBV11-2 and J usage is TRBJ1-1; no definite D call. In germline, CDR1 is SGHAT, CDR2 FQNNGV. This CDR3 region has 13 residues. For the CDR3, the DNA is TGTGCCAGCACCCTGACACCAAACACTGAAGCTTCCTTT. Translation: CASTLTPNTEASF. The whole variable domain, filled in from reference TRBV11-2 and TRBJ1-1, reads EAGVAQSPRYKIIEKRQSVAFWCNPISGHATLYWYQQILGQGPKLLIQFQNNGVVDDSQLPKDRFSAERLKGVDSTLKIQPAKLEDSAVYLCASTLTPNTEASFGQGTRLTVV.

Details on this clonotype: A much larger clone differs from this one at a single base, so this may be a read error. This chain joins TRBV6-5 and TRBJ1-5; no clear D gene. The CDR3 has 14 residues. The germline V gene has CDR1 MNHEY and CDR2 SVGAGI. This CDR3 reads CTSSPRGGNQPQHF. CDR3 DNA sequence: TGTACCAGCAGCCCTCGTGGAGGGAATCAGCCCCAGCATTTT.

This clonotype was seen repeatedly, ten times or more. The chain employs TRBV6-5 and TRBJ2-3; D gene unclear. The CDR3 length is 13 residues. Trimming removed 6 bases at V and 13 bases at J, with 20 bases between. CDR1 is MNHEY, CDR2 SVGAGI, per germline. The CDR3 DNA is TGTGCCAGCAGGAACCCGGTGACCCCGGGCGAGTATTTT. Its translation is CASRNPVTPGEYF.

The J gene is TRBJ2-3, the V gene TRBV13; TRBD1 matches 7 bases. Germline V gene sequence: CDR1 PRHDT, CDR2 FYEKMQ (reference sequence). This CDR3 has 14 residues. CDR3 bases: TGTGACAGTCGCAGGCAAGACAGGGCAGATACGCAGTATTTT. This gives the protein CDSRRQDRADTQYF.

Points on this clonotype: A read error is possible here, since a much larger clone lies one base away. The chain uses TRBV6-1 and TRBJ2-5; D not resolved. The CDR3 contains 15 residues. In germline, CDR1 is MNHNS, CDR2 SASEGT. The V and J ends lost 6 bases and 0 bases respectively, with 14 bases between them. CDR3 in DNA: TGTGCCAGCAGCCAAGGTGGGTCATACCAAGAGACCCAGTACTTC. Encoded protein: CASSQGGSYQETQYF.